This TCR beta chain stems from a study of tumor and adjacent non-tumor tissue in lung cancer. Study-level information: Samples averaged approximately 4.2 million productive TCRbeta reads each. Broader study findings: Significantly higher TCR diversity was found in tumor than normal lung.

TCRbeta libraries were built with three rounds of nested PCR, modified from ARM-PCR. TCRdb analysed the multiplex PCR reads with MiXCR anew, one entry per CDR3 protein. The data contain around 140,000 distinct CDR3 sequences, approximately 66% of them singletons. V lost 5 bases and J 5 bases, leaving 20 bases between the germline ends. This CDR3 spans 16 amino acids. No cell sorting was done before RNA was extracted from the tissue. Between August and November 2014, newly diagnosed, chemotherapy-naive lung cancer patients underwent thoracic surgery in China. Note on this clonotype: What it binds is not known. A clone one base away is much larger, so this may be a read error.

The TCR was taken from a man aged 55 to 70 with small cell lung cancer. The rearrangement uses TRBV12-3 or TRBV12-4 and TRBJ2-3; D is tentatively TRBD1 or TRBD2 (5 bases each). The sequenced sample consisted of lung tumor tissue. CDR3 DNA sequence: TGTGCCAGCAGTGGCCCATGGATGGCTGGGGGAGATACGCAGTATTTT. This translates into CASSGPWMAGGDTQYF.